This T cell receptor beta chain was captured in a study of cytomegalovirus exposure and HLA in healthy donors. Primers included in the PCR were 60 Vbeta and 13 Jbeta primers. The data were produced by immunoSEQ multiplex PCR, yet TCRdb's version contains in-frame clones alone and is incomplete. The sample has roughly 100,000 clones, roughly 80% seen once. This CDR3 spans 15 amino acids. Germline V gene sequence: CDR1 SGHVS, CDR2 FNYEAQ. The V and J ends lost 3 bases and 0 bases respectively, with 10 bases between them. The TCR was taken from a man aged 45-65 years in good health and CMV-seronegative. The chain links TRBV7-6 to TRBJ2-3, with D tentatively TRBD2 (6 bases). Sequenced input: PBMCs. Written as DNA, the CDR3 is TGTGCCAGCAGCTTCCTCCGGGGGAGCACAGATACGCAGTATTTT. Translation: CASSFLRGSTDTQYF.